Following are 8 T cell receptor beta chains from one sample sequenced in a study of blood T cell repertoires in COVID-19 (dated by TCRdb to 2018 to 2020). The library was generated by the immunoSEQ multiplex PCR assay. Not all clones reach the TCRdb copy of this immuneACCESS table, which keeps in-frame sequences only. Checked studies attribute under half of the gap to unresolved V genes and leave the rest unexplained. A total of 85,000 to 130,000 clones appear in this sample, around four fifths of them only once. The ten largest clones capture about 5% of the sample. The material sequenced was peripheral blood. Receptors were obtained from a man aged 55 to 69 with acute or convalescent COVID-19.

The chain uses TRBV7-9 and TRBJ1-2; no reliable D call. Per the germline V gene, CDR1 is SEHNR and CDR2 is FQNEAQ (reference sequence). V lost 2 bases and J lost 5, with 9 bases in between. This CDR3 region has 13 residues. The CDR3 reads CASSLNSPYGYTF. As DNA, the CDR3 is TGTGCCAGCAGCTTAAACAGCCCTTATGGCTACACCTTC.

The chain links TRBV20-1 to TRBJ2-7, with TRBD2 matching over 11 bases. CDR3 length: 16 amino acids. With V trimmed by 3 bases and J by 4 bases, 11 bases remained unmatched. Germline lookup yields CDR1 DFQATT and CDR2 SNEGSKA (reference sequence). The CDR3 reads CSASRPTSGSRYEQYF. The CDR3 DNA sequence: TGCAGTGCTAGTAGGCCCACTAGCGGGAGCCGATACGAGCAGTACTTC.

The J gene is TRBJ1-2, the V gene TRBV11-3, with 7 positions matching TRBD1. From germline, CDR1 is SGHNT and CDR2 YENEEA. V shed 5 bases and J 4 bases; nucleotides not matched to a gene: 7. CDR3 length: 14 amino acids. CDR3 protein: CASSQTGAGYGYTF. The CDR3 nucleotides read TGTGCCAGCAGCCAAACAGGGGCCGGCTATGGCTACACCTTC.

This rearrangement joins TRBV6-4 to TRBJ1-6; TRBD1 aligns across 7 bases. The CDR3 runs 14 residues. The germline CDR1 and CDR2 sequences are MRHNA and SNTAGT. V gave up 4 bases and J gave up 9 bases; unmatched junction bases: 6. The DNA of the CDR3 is TGTGCCAGCAGTGTTCAGGGGGTTGGTTCACCCCTCCACTTT. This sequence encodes CASSVQGVGSPLHF.

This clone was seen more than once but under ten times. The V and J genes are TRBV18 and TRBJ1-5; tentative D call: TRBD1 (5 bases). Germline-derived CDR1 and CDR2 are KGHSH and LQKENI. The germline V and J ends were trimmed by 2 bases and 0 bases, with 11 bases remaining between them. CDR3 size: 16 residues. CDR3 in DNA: TGTGCCAGCTCACCAAGACAGCTAAATAGCAATCAGCCCCAGCATTTT. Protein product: CASSPRQLNSNQPQHF. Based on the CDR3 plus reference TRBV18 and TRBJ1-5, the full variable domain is NAGVMQNPRHLVRRRGQEARLRCSPMKGHSHVYWYRQLPEEGLKFMVYLQKENIIDESGMPKERFSAEFPKEGPSILRIQQVVRGDSAAYFCASSPRQLNSNQPQHFGDGTRLSIL.

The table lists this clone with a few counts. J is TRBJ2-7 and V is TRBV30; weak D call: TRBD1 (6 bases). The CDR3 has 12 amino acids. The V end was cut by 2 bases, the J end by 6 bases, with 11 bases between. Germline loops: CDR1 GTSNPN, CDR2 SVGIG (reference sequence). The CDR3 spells CAWSRTVSEQYF. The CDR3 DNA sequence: TGTGCCTGGAGTAGGACAGTAAGCGAGCAGTACTTC.

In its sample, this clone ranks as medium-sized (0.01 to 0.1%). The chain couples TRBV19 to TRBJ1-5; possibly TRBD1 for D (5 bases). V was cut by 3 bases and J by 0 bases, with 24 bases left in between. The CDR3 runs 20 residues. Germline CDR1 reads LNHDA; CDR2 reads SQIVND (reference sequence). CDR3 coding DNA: TGTGCCAGTAGTATTTTTTGGGCAGGGTCGTCACTCAATAGCAATCAGCCCCAGCATTTT. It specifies CASSIFWAGSSLNSNQPQHF.

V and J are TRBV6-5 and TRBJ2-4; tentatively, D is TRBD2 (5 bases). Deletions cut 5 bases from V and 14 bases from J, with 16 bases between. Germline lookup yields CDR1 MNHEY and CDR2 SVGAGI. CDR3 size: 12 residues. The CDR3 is CASSPTQGGEYF. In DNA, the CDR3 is TGTGCCAGCAGTCCGACTCAAGGAGGAGAGTACTTC.